Listed below are T cell receptor beta chains from one sample, sequenced in a study of beta chain features in type 1 diabetes. Method: immunoSEQ multiplex PCR; TCRdb's copy keeps in-frame clones and lacks some. The repertoire holds 200,000 to 250,000 clones, with approximately 70% as singletons. Source material: naive CD4+ T cells from blood. The source of these receptors is a man between 25 and 39 years old in good health. Both conserved end residues are part of each CDR3. The D gene is left open where the match is weak. Rows may omit the clone size; those that give it use once, few, many or a size class.

-,TRBJ1-1,TRBV2,TRBD1,CASSILQGVSTEAFF,TGTGCCAGCAGTATACTACAGGGGGTATCTACTGAAGCTTTCTTT
-,TRBJ2-1,TRBV28,-,CASSPGTLRDEQFF,TGTGCCAGCAGTCCTGGGACCCTCCGGGATGAGCAGTTCTTC
-,TRBJ1-1,TRBV29-1,-,CSVKGRLNTEAFF,TGCAGCGTGAAGGGCCGGTTGAACACTGAAGCTTTCTTT
-,TRBJ2-1,TRBV29-1,TRBD2,CSVLPSGIMSSYNEQFF,TGCAGCGTTCTGCCTAGCGGAATAATGAGCTCCTACAATGAGCAGTTCTTC
few,TRBJ2-1,TRBV18,TRBD1,CASSPPGQGNNEQFF,TGTGCCAGCTCACCGCCGGGACAGGGAAACAATGAGCAGTTCTTC
-,TRBJ1-1,TRBV29-1,-,CSGGRTAGTEAFF,TGCAGCGGGGGCCGGACAGCGGGGACTGAAGCTTTCTTT
few,TRBJ2-7,TRBV18,-,CASSPKIYEQYF,TGTGCCAGCTCACCAAAAATCTACGAGCAGTACTTC
-,TRBJ2-3,TRBV30,-,CAWDRITDTQYF,TGTGCCTGGGACAGGATCACAGATACGCAGTATTTT
-,TRBJ1-1,TRBV25-1,-,CASTGFRTEAFF,TGTGCCAGCACGGGCTTCAGGACTGAAGCTTTCTTT
-,TRBJ2-7,TRBV28,-,CASSFSLSRASEQYF,TGTGCCAGCAGTTTCTCGCTGTCGAGGGCCTCCGAGCAGTACTTC
-,TRBJ1-2,TRBV9,-,CASSVRDTRNYGYTF,TGTGCCAGCAGCGTGCGGGACACCAGAAACTATGGCTACACCTTC
-,TRBJ2-7,TRBV30,-,CAWSVMSEQYF,TGTGCCTGGAGTGTCATGAGCGAGCAGTACTTC
-,TRBJ2-7,TRBV2,-,CATQQESYEQYF,TGTGCCACCCAACAGGAATCCTACGAGCAGTACTTC
-,TRBJ2-7,TRBV7-2,TRBD2,CASSPTSGNSYEQYF,TGTGCCAGCAGCCCGACTAGCGGAAACTCCTACGAGCAGTACTTC
few,TRBJ2-3,TRBV25-1,-,CASSESISSTDTQYF,TGTGCCAGCAGTGAATCAATCTCTAGCACAGATACGCAGTATTTT
-,TRBJ2-3,TRBV7-6,-,CASSLVGAPTDTQYF,TGTGCCAGCAGCTTAGTGGGGGCCCCCACAGATACGCAGTATTTT
-,TRBJ2-7,TRBV30,-,CAWSGVPYEQYF,TGTGCCTGGAGTGGGGTTCCCTACGAGCAGTACTTC
-,TRBJ1-1,TRBV2,-,CASSLLRAGEAFF,TGTGCCAGCAGCTTACTGAGGGCAGGTGAAGCTTTCTTT
-,TRBJ2-5,TRBV9,-,CASSFHFSGETQYF,TGTGCCAGCAGCTTCCATTTTAGTGGGGAGACCCAGTACTTC
-,TRBJ2-3,TRBV9,-,CASSRRGGDGSSTDTQYF,TGTGCCAGCAGTAGGAGAGGCGGGGATGGGTCTAGCACAGATACGCAGTATTTT
-,TRBJ2-7,TRBV15,-,CATSRAVGSTTYEQYF,TGTGCCACCAGCAGAGCCGTGGGCAGTACTACCTACGAGCAGTACTTC
-,TRBJ2-7,TRBV7-2,-,CASSWSAGKSSYEQYF,TGTGCCAGCAGCTGGAGCGCGGGGAAGAGCTCCTACGAGCAGTACTTC
-,TRBJ1-2,TRBV5-6,-,CASSRIYGYTF,TGTGCCAGCAGTAGGATCTATGGCTACACCTTC
few,TRBJ2-1,TRBV20-1,-,CSGLGVNEQFF,TGCAGTGGTCTGGGCGTCAATGAGCAGTTCTTC
-,TRBJ2-5,TRBV7-9,-,CASSLASPEKTQYF,TGTGCCAGCAGCTTAGCGTCCCCTGAGAAGACCCAGTACTTC
-,TRBJ2-1,TRBV25-1,-,CASSPGGLYNEQFF,TGTGCCAGCAGTCCCGGGGGGCTGTACAATGAGCAGTTCTTC
-,TRBJ1-6,TRBV30,-,CAWSGVDSPLHF,TGTGCCTGGAGTGGCGTGGATTCACCCCTCCACTTT
-,TRBJ1-1,TRBV5-1,TRBD1,CASTYRGGEDEAFF,TGCGCCAGCACCTACAGGGGTGGTGAGGATGAAGCTTTCTTT
-,TRBJ2-7,TRBV30,-,CAWTAGTSGGEQYF,TGTGCCTGGACAGCCGGGACTTCTGGAGGCGAGCAGTACTTC